The following is a T cell receptor beta chain sequence with its context. This CDR3 comprises 14 residues. V was clipped by 5 bases and J by 4 bases; unmatched bases: 7. Germline loops: CDR1 MNHEY, CDR2 SMNVEV (reference sequence). This specimen belongs to a study of sequential checkpoint blockade in melanoma. Treatment of the sample: randomized to nivolumab then ipilimumab (arm A) or the reverse (arm B). Patients had received no earlier DNA-damaging chemotherapy. TCRdb's table, derived via immunoSEQ multiplex PCR, lists solely in-frame clones and lacks some. The data hold around 11,000 clones, with roughly 50% observed a single time.

The TCR originated in a human donor with melanoma. V and J are TRBV27 and TRBJ1-2, with 7 bases aligning to TRBD1. The sample in question was CD8+ T cells sorted from blood (inferred from file names), obtained from a patient given nivolumab and ipilimumab in sequence. CDR3 in amino acids: CASSRSTGVYGYTF. The CDR3 DNA is TGTGCCAGCAGTCGATCAACAGGGGTCTATGGCTACACCTTC.